Each of the 24 T cell receptor beta chains below was sequenced from the same sample in a study of beta chain features in type 1 diabetes. Expressed TCRB transcripts were sequenced after all isolated RNA was converted to cDNA. Data came from immunoSEQ multiplex PCR; TCRdb stores just in-frame clones and leaves some out. The repertoire holds hundreds of thousands of clones, with around a sixth as singletons. Sequenced sample: naive CD4+ T cells from blood. The receptors shown here come from a man aged 18 to 29 in good health.

In this sample, this clone turned up a few times. Other nucleotide sequences in the sample specify the same CDR3. The V and J genes are TRBV5-1 and TRBJ2-3, with 10 bases that match TRBD1. The CDR3 is 14 amino acids. Germline CDR1 SGHRS, CDR2 YFSETQ. Losses at the gene ends were 5 bases for V and 3 bases for J; bases not matched to a gene: 3. The CDR3 sequence is CASRPGQGTDTQYF. The CDR3 DNA follows: TGCGCCAGCAGACCGGGACAGGGGACAGATACGCAGTATTTT.

There are a few counts of this clone. J is TRBJ2-2 and V is TRBV10-3; 15 bases agree with TRBD2. CDR1 is ENHRY and CDR2 is SYGVKD in the germline V gene. The length of the CDR3 is 16 residues. Trimming at V came to 10 bases and at J to 4 bases, leaving 7 bases not matched to a gene. DNA of the CDR3: TGTGCCAGCGGGACTAGCGGGGGGTCTGCCACCGGGGAGCTGTTTTTT. Protein sequence: CASGTSGGSATGELFF.

V and J are TRBV9 and TRBJ2-1; 11 bases align to TRBD2. V was pared by 6 bases and J by 5 bases, with 4 bases of the junction left unmatched. The CDR3 is 14 residues long. Germline V gives CDR1 SGDLS, CDR2 YYNGEE. CDR3 sequence (DNA): TGTGCCAGCACGCTAGCGGGGGGTAACAATGAGCAGTTCTTC. Translating gives CASTLAGGNNEQFF.

This rearrangement joins TRBV13 to TRBJ2-3; 8 positions match TRBD1. V lost 2 bases to trimming and J lost 4 bases; unmatched junction nucleotides: 11. This CDR3 region has 17 residues. Per germline, CDR1 PRHDT and CDR2 FYEKMQ (reference sequence). CDR3 region: CASSLLLSGGNADTQYF. The CDR3, as DNA: TGTGCCAGCAGCTTACTATTGTCAGGGGGCAATGCAGATACGCAGTATTTT.

The V call is TRBV9, the J call TRBJ2-5, with unresolved D. CDR3 length equals 16 residues. Germline loops: CDR1 SGDLS, CDR2 YYNGEE. The ends were cut back, 0 bases at V and 2 bases at J, with 14 bases in the middle. The CDR3 loop is CASSVGLALSQETQYF. In nucleotides, the CDR3 is TGTGCCAGCAGCGTAGGACTGGCCTTGTCGCAAGAGACCCAGTACTTC.

The genes are TRBV7-2 and TRBJ2-7; 8 bases match TRBD1. This CDR3 is 15 amino acids long. V trimming: 5 bases; J trimming: 2 bases; junction bases outside the gene matches: 8. Germline CDR1 SGHTA, CDR2 FQGNSA. The CDR3: CASSVTRDRTYEQYF. CDR3 sequence (DNA): TGTGCCAGCAGCGTAACCCGGGACAGGACCTACGAGCAGTACTTC. Full variable domain (remainder filled in from reference TRBV7-2 and TRBJ2-7): GAGVSQSPSNKVTEKGKDVELRCDPISGHTALYWYRQSLGQGLEFLIYFQGNSAPDKSGLPSDRFSAERTGGSVSTLTIQRTQQEDSAVYLCASSVTRDRTYEQYFGPGTRLTVT.

This clone has only a few counts. The chain uses TRBV7-2 and TRBJ1-3; D unclear. The V gene lost 7 bases and the J gene lost 2 bases, with 15 bases spanning the gap. CDR1 and CDR2 (germline): SGHTA, FQGNSA. This CDR3 comprises 15 residues. The CDR3 region is CASNLGSGPGNTIYF. CDR3 DNA: TGTGCCAGCAACCTAGGATCAGGACCTGGAAACACCATATATTTT.

This clone was picked up a small number of times. The chain joins TRBV29-1 to TRBJ1-2, with D hard to call. CDR3 length: 11 amino acids. Germline V CDR1 and CDR2: SQVTM, ANQGSEA. V dropped 4 bases and J dropped 7 bases, with 10 bases sitting between them. CDR3 amino acids: CSVGRSGGYTF. CDR3 coding DNA: TGCAGCGTTGGGAGGTCAGGTGGCTACACCTTC.

V usage is TRBV5-1 and J usage is TRBJ2-5; the D gene is possibly TRBD2 (5 bases). V was trimmed by 0 bases and J by 1 base, leaving 7 bases between them. CDR3 length equals 14 residues. Germline-derived CDR1 and CDR2 are SGHRS and YFSETQ. In nucleotides, the CDR3 is TGCGCCAGCAGCTTGGTGGACTCCCAAGAGACCCAGTACTTC. Protein: CASSLVDSQETQYF.

The V call is TRBV5-1, the J call TRBJ1-1; D is unclear. Trimming took off 3 bases at V and 4 bases at J, with 13 bases between the two ends. Germline V gene sequence: CDR1 SGHRS, CDR2 YFSETQ. The length of the CDR3 is 14 residues. CDR3 loop: CASSSGPQSTEAFF. Here the CDR3 DNA reads TGCGCCAGCAGCTCTGGACCTCAGTCCACTGAAGCTTTCTTT.

The chain is built from TRBV2 and TRBJ2-7; D is unclear. CDR1 and CDR2 from the germline V gene are SNHLY and FYNNEI. V dropped 5 bases and J dropped 7 bases, with 18 bases sitting between them. The CDR3 is 14 amino acids. CDR3 sequence: CASSFVLDLGEQYF. As DNA, the CDR3 is TGTGCCAGCAGTTTCGTCCTGGACCTTGGGGAGCAGTACTTC.

The chain recombines TRBV6-5 with TRBJ2-7, with 9 bases matching TRBD1. The CDR3 spans 14 residues. The J segment lost 3 bases and the V segment lost 5 bases, leaving 5 bases of the junction unmatched. Germline V gene sequence: CDR1 MNHEY, CDR2 SVGAGI. The CDR3 DNA reads as TGTGCCAGCAGTCCGGACAGGGGAGACTACGAGCAGTACTTC. Translating gives CASSPDRGDYEQYF.

A few counts support this clone. The gene calls are TRBV28 and TRBJ2-2; weak D call: TRBD2 (5 bases). The CDR3 extends over 15 amino acids. V gave up 3 bases and J gave up 7 bases, with 15 bases separating them. From germline, CDR1 is MDHEN and CDR2 SYDVKM. The CDR3 here is CASSLGRKGVGELFF. The CDR3 DNA reads TGTGCCAGCAGTTTGGGTAGGAAGGGAGTCGGGGAGCTGTTTTTT.

This clone has just a few counts. The chain has TRBV28 and TRBJ2-7; 7 bases map to TRBD1. The J segment lost 5 bases and the V segment lost 2 bases, leaving 9 bases of the junction unmatched. The CDR3 spans 15 residues. The germline gives CDR1 MDHEN, CDR2 SYDVKM. CDR3 nucleotide sequence: TGTGCCAGCAGTTTAAGCAGGGGGTCGGACCACGAGCAGTACTTC. Translated, it gives CASSLSRGSDHEQYF. The entire variable domain, with the rest obtained from reference TRBV28 and TRBJ2-7, is as follows: DVKVTQSSRYLVKRTGEKVFLECVQDMDHENMFWYRQDPGLGLRLIYFSYDVKMKEKGDIPEGYSVSREKKERFSLILESASTNQTSMYLCASSLSRGSDHEQYFGPGTRLTVT.

The chain links TRBV9 to TRBJ1-1; 7 bases fit TRBD1. J gave up 0 bases and V 3 bases, and 2 bases lay outside the gene matches. The CDR3 extends over 14 amino acids. The germline CDR1 and CDR2 sequences are SGDLS and YYNGEE. The CDR3, as DNA: TGTGCCAGCAGCGCACAGGGGATGAACACTGAAGCTTTCTTT. As protein: CASSAQGMNTEAFF.

This clone was observed a handful of times. This chain connects TRBV7-3 to TRBJ1-5; D is possibly TRBD1 (5 bases). The germline V and J ends were trimmed by 5 bases and 2 bases, with 10 bases remaining between them. Germline values: CDR1 SGHTA, CDR2 FQGTGA. This CDR3 comprises 14 residues. The CDR3 bases are TGTGCCAGCAGCCTCCAGGGAGGCAATCAGCCCCAGCATTTT. Protein product: CASSLQGGNQPQHF.

This clone showed up just a few times. The rearrangement uses TRBV5-4 and TRBJ2-5, with 10 bases lining up with TRBD1. The CDR3 has 17 residues. J was trimmed by 1 base and V by 5 bases; bases with no gene match: 11. Per the germline V gene, CDR1 is SGHNT and CDR2 is YYREEE (reference sequence). CDR3 region: CASRTGGSVGGQETQYF. The CDR3 DNA reads TGTGCCAGCAGGACAGGGGGCAGTGTGGGCGGCCAAGAGACCCAGTACTTC.

The chain couples TRBV10-3 to TRBJ2-2, with D possibly TRBD2 on 6 matching bases. The germline gives CDR1 ENHRY, CDR2 SYGVKD. The CDR3 extends over 14 amino acids. The V and J ends lost 7 bases and 4 bases respectively, with 13 bases between them. The CDR3 region is CAIIAVLGTGELFF. The CDR3, as DNA: TGTGCCATCATAGCGGTTCTGGGCACCGGGGAGCTGTTTTTT.

The chain is built from TRBV5-1 and TRBJ2-1; D gene uncertain. The CDR3 runs 13 residues. V was pared by 0 bases and J by 5 bases, with 6 bases between. Germline CDR1 reads SGHRS; CDR2 reads YFSETQ. This chain's CDR3 is CASSLGRDNEQFF. CDR3 DNA: TGCGCCAGCAGCTTGGGAAGGGACAATGAGCAGTTCTTC.

The rearrangement joins TRBV5-1 to TRBJ2-5; no reliable D call. The V and J ends lost 4 bases and 4 bases respectively, with 11 bases between them. This CDR3 is 13 amino acids long. Germline values: CDR1 SGHRS, CDR2 YFSETQ. The CDR3 loop is CASSQEPSETQYF. The CDR3 bases are TGCGCCAGCAGCCAGGAGCCTTCAGAGACCCAGTACTTC.

The chain has TRBV15 and TRBJ1-6, with D maybe TRBD1 (5 bases). The CDR3 spans 15 residues. Germline assignment: CDR1 LNHNV and CDR2 YYDKDF (reference sequence). Deletions cut 0 bases from V and 10 bases from J, with 13 bases between. Here the CDR3 DNA reads TGTGCCACCAGCAGAGATCGGGGGGTAGGGTCACCCCTCCACTTT. Its translation: CATSRDRGVGSPLHF.

The CDR3 nucleotides are TGCGCCAGCAGTCAAATGTGCGGGGGGCCCACCGGGGAGCTGTTTTTT. Translating it yields CASSQMCGGPTGELFF. V usage is TRBV23-1 and J usage is TRBJ2-2; 8 bases agree with TRBD2. TRBV23-1 is labeled an ORF, and its function is uncertain. V trimming: 2 bases; J trimming: 4 bases; junction bases outside the gene matches: 6. The CDR3 totals 16 residues.

The chain combines TRBV7-9 with TRBJ2-3; 7 bases are a match to TRBD1. With V trimmed by 2 bases and J by 2 bases, 4 bases remained unmatched. This CDR3 is 15 amino acids long. In germline, CDR1 is SEHNR, CDR2 FQNEAQ (reference sequence). CDR3 sequence: CASSLKGAVTDTQYF. The CDR3 nucleotides read TGTGCCAGCAGCTTAAAGGGGGCCGTCACAGATACGCAGTATTTT.

This clone has just a few counts. The chain is built from TRBV4-3 and TRBJ1-2, with D tentatively TRBD1 (5 bases). Germline CDR1 is LGHNA and CDR2 is YSLEER. V lost 1 base and J 3 bases, leaving 6 bases between the germline ends. This CDR3 region has 13 residues. CDR3: CASSQGGYYGYTF. In DNA form, the CDR3 reads TGCGCCAGCAGCCAAGGGGGCTACTATGGCTACACCTTC.